The next 2 T cell receptor beta chains were all read from a single sample in a study of graft-versus-host responses after intestinal transplantation. TCRdb's copy holds only in-frame clones and misses some; the assay was immunoSEQ multiplex PCR. The top ten hold 15% to 20% of the sample, which has about 37,000 clones, about 90% seen once. Graft tissue was processed to release intraepithelial and lamina propria lymphocytes. The sample was ileum tissue, taken roughly 200 days after intestinal transplant. All receptors derive from a human patient who received an intestinal transplant, so some T cells may come from the graft donor.

The rearrangement uses TRBV4-2 and TRBJ2-7; 7 bases map to TRBD1. Germline loops: CDR1 LGHNA, CDR2 YNFKEQ. The ends lost 0 bases at V and 2 bases at J; junction bases unmatched: 7. The CDR3 totals 16 residues. CDR3 bases: TGTGCCAGCAGCCAAGATTTGACAGGGCTAACCTACGAGCAGTACTTC. This translates into CASSQDLTGLTYEQYF.

The CDR3 protein is CASSLALGTYEQYF. CDR3 bases: TGTGCCAGCAGCTTGGCCCTGGGCACCTACGAGCAGTACTTC. V gene TRBV5-6 combines with J gene TRBJ2-7; D unclear. The CDR3 has 14 residues. V lost 0 bases and J 2 bases, leaving 9 bases between the germline ends. Germline CDR1 SGHDT, CDR2 YYEEEE.